The present TCR beta chain was sequenced within a study of shared clonotypes between healthy human individuals. Across the study: Plates per donor: three CD4 naive, three CD4 memory, two CD8 naive, one CD8 memory. Notes on the study in general: For sorted subsets, rarefaction showed incomplete sequencing despite large depth.

Remarks on this clone: What it recognizes is unknown. This may arise from a read error, as a much more abundant clone is one base away. The CDR3 end shows no conserved phenylalanine or tryptophan, and so a read error is likely.

Profiling relied on immunoSEQ multiplex PCR, and the TCRdb table lists in-frame clones only, not all of them. The sample records about 2 million clones, over 85% being singletons. The J segment lost 2 bases and the V segment lost 8 bases, leaving 6 bases of the junction unmatched. The germline CDR1 and CDR2 sequences are MGHDK and SYGVNS. This CDR3 comprises 13 residues. The rearrangement joins TRBV25-1 to TRBJ2-7; 7 bases are shared with TRBD2. The sequencing input was naive CD4+ T cells sorted from blood. As for subset: CD45RA+ positively selected. This TCR was recovered from a man between 18 and 35 years old in good health. The CDR3 sequence is CASGGDRAYEQYS. DNA of the CDR3: TGTGCCAGCGGGGGGGACCGCGCCTACGAGCAGTACTCC.